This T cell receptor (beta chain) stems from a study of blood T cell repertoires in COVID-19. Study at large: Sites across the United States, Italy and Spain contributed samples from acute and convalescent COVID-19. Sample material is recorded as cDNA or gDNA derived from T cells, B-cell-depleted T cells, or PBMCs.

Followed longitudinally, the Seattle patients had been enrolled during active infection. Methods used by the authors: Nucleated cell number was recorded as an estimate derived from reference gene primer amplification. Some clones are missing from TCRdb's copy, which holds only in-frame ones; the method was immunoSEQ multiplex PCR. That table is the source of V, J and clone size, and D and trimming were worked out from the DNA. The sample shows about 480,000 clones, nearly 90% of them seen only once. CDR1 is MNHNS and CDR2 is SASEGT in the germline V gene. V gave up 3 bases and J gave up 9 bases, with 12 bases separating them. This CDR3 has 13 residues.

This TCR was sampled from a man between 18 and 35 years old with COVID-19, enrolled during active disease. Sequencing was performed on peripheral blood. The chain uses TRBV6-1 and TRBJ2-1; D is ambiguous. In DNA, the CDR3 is TGTGCCAGCAGTGAGGTTGAGCGCGGTGAGCAGTTCTTC. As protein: CASSEVERGEQFF.